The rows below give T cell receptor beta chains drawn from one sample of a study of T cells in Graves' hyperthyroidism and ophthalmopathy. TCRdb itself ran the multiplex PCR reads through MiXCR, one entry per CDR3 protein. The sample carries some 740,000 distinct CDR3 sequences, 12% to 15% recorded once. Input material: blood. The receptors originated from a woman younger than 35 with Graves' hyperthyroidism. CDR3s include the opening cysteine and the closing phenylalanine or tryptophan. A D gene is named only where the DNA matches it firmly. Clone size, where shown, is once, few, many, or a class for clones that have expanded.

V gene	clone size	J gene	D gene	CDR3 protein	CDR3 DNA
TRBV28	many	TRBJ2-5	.	CASSAHQGEGQETQYF	TGTGCCAGCAGCGCTCATCAGGGAGAGGGGCAAGAGACCCAGTACTTC
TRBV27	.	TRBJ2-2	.	CASSFGVGFGATGELFF	TGTGCCAGCAGTTTCGGGGTGGGGTTCGGGGCCACCGGGGAGCTGTTTTTT
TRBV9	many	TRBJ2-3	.	CASSDSSEADTQYF	TGTGCCAGCAGCGACTCCAGCGAGGCAGATACGCAGTATTTT
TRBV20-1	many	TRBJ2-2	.	CSARDARLAAARELFF	TGCAGTGCTAGAGATGCAAGGCTCGCCGCGGCTAGGGAGCTGTTTTTT
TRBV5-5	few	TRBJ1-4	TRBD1	CASSLKGAGPYEKLFF	TGTGCCAGCAGCTTGAAGGGGGCGGGTCCATATGAAAAACTGTTTTTT
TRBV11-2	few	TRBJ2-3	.	CASSRGGSPADTQYF	TGTGCCAGCAGCAGGGGCGGAAGCCCCGCAGATACGCAGTATTTT
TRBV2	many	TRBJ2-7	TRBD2	CASSGTSGRMGVSSYEQYF	TGTGCCAGCAGCGGGACTAGCGGGAGGATGGGGGTCTCCTCCTACGAGCAGTACTTC
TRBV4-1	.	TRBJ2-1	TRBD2	CASSQGPGLAGSLSYNEQFF	TGCGCCAGCAGCCAAGGCCCGGGACTAGCGGGTTCATTGTCCTACAATGAGCAGTTCTTC
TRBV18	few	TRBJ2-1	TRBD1	CASSSDRGRRDNEQFF	TGTGCCAGCTCTTCTGACAGGGGGCGGCGGGACAATGAGCAGTTCTTC
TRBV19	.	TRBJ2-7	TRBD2	CASSISSGTYEQYF	TGTGCCAGTAGTATCTCTAGCGGGACCTACGAGCAGTACTTC
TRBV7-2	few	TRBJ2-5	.	CASSLDRAVGETQYF	TGTGCCAGCAGCTTAGACAGGGCCGTTGGCGAGACCCAGTACTTC
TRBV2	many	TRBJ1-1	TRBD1	CASSGTGGITEAFF	TGTGCCAGCAGTGGGACAGGGGGGATCACTGAAGCTTTCTTT
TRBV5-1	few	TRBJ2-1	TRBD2	CASRPGLSGRADEQFF	TGCGCCAGCAGACCCGGACTAAGCGGGAGGGCCGATGAGCAGTTCTTC
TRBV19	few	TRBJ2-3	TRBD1	CASSRDSSYTDTQYF	TGTGCCAGTAGCAGGGACAGTTCATACACAGATACGCAGTATTTT
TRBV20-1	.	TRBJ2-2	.	CSARESTGRAGELFF	TGCAGTGCTAGAGAGTCTACAGGGCGGGCCGGGGAGCTGTTTTTT
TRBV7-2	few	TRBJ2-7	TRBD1	CANSLISGQDYEQYF	TGTGCCAACAGCTTAATCTCCGGACAGGACTACGAGCAGTACTTC
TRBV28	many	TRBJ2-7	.	CASSLAGQSYEQYF	TGTGCCAGCAGTTTAGCGGGACAGTCCTACGAGCAGTACTTC
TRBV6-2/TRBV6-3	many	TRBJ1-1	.	CASWGYRVNTEAFF	TGTGCCAGCTGGGGGTACAGGGTGAACACTGAAGCTTTCTTT